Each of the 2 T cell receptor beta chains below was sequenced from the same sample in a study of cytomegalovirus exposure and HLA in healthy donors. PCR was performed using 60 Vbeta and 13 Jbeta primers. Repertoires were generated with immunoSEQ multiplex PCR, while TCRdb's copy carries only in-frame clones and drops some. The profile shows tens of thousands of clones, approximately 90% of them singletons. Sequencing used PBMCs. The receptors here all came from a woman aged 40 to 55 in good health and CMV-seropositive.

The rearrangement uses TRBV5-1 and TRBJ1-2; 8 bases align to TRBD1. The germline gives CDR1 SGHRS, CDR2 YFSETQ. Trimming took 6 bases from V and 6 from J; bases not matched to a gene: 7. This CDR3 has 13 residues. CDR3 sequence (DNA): TGCGCCAGCAAGTCGACAGGGGTGAATGGCTACACCTTC. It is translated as CASKSTGVNGYTF.

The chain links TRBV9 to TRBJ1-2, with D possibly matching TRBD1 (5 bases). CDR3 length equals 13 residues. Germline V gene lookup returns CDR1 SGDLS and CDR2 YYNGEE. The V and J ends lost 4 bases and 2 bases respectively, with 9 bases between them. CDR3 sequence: CASSPTVNYGYTF. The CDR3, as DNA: TGTGCCAGCAGCCCGACAGTCAACTATGGCTACACCTTC.